The rows below give T cell receptor beta chains drawn from one sample of a study of blood T cell repertoires in COVID-19. The table came from immunoSEQ multiplex PCR; TCRdb's copy has only in-frame clones and leaves some out. This table holds under 300,000 clones, more than 70% found once. The sample taken for sequencing was peripheral blood. The source is an elderly man with acute or convalescent COVID-19. CDR3s include the opening cysteine and the closing phenylalanine or tryptophan. D genes are given only for firm matches.

cdr3_length j_call v_call d_call cdr3_nt cdr3_aa
13 TRBJ1-4 TRBV2 NA TGTGCCAGCAGAGTCCAGGGTCGGGAAAAACTGTTTTTT CASRVQGREKLFF
14 TRBJ1-5 TRBV6-1 NA TGTGCCAGCAGCGAAGGGGGGGGCAATCAGCCCCAGCATTTT CASSEGGGNQPQHF
16 TRBJ2-7 TRBV3-1/TRBV3-2 NA TGTGCCAGCAGCCAAGATTTACCTAGTATTTCCTACGAGCAGTACTTC CASSQDLPSISYEQYF
13 TRBJ1-1 TRBV2 NA TGTGCCAGCAGTCGGTCTGGGAACACTGAAGCTTTCTTT CASSRSGNTEAFF
19 TRBJ2-3 TRBV19 NA TGTGCCAGTAGTATGGGGCGACAGGTTGGGAGACCCAACACAGATACGCAGTATTTT CASSMGRQVGRPNTDTQYF
16 TRBJ1-1 TRBV7-9 NA TGTGCCAGCAGCGCCGCCGGGGGGGTGAGGAACACTGAAGCTTTCTTT CASSAAGGVRNTEAFF
14 TRBJ1-2 TRBV6-5 TRBD1 TGTGCCAGCAGTTACTCGGGACAGGTTTATGGCTACACCTTC CASSYSGQVYGYTF
14 TRBJ1-5 TRBV19 NA TGTGCCAGTAGTCGTACAGGGTCAAATCAGCCCCAGCATTTT CASSRTGSNQPQHF
16 TRBJ2-7 TRBV21-1 NA TGTGCCAGCAGCAAAGGAACAGGCCAAAATACCTACGAGCAGTACTTC CASSKGTGQNTYEQYF
14 TRBJ2-2 TRBV28 TRBD2 TGTGCCAGTGCGGGGCTAGCGGGATCCGGGGAGCTGTTTTTT CASAGLAGSGELFF
18 TRBJ1-3 TRBV9 NA TGTGCCAGCAGCGTAGACCTCCCGGGAATCGGTTCTGGAAACACCATATATTTT CASSVDLPGIGSGNTIYF
13 TRBJ2-7 TRBV11-2 NA TGTGCCAGCAGCTTAGCAGGGAACTACGAGCAGTACTTC CASSLAGNYEQYF
14 TRBJ2-4 TRBV28 NA TGTGCCAGCTCTCGAAGCGGAGGGCAGAACATTCAGTACTTC CASSRSGGQNIQYF
17 TRBJ2-1 TRBV9 NA TGTGCCAGCAGCGTGTCTTTGGGGAGACAGGAAAGAAATGAGCAGTTCTTC CASSVSLGRQERNEQFF